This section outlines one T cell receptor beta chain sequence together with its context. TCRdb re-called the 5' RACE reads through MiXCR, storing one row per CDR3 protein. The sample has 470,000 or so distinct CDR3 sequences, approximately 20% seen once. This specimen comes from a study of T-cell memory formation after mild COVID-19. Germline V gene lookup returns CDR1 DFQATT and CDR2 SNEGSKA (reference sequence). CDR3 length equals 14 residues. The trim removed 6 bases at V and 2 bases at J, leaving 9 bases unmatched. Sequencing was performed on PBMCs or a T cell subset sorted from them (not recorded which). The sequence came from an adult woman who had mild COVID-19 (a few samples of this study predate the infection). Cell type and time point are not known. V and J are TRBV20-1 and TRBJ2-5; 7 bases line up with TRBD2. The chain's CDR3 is CSAFKASGQETQYF. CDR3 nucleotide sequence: TGCAGTGCCTTCAAGGCTAGCGGACAAGAGACCCAGTACTTC.